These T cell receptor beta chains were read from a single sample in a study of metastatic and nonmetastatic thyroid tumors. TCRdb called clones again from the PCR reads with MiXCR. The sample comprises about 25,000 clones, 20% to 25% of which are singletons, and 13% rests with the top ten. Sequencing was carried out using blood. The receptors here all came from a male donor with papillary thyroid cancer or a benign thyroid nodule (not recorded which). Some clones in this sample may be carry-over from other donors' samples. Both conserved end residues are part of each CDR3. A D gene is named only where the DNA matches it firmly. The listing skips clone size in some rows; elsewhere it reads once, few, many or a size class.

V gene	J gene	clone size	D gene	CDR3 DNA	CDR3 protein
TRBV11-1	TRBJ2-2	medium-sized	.	TGTGCCAGCAGCTTAGCGCGTCCAGGGAACACCGGGGAGCTGTTTTTT	CASSLARPGNTGELFF
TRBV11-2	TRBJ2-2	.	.	TGTGCCAGCAGCCCCCTTCGGTGTGCGGACGCCGGGGGTACCGGGGAGCTGTTTTTT	CASSPLRCADAGGTGELFF
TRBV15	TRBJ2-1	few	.	TGTGCCACCAGCAGGCAGGCCCAGGGGGAGGGGAAGAAGTTCTTC	CATSRQAQGEGKKFF
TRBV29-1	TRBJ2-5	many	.	TGCAGCGCTTGGTCGGGTGGAAAAGAGACCCAGTACTTC	CSAWSGGKETQYF
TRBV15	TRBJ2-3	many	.	TGTGCCACCAGCAGAGGCGGTTTCACAGATACGCAGTATTTT	CATSRGGFTDTQYF
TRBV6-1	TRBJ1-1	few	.	TGTGCCAGCAGCTACCGTAAAGGCTACACTGAAGCTTTCTTT	CASSYRKGYTEAFF
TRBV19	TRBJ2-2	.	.	TGTGCCAGTAGTATAGGGACGGGCACCGGGGAGCTGTTTTTT	CASSIGTGTGELFF
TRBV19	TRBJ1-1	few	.	TGTGCCGGTGGCACTGAAGCTTTCTTT	CAGGTEAFF
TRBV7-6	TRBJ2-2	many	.	TGTGCCAGCAGCCATCCGGGGAGTGTAGACACCGGGGAGCTGTTTTTT	CASSHPGSVDTGELFF
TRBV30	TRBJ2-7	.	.	TGTGCCTGGACCTTAGGAGGGGAACGGGACGAGCAGTACTTC	CAWTLGGERDEQYF
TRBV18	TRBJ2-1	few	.	TGTGCCAGCCGGGACACCTCCTACAATGAGCAGTTCTTC	CASRDTSYNEQFF
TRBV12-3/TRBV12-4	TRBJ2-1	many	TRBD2	TGTGCCAGCACTCGGACTAGCGGGAACAATGAGCAGTTCTTC	CASTRTSGNNEQFF
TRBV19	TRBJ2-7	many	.	TGTGCCAGTAGTGATGTTATTTCCTACGAGCAGTACTTC	CASSDVISYEQYF
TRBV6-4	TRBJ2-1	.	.	TGTGCCAGCTCACCGGGGGAGACCGAAGAGCAGTTCTTC	CASSPGETEEQFF
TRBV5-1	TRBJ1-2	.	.	TGCGCCAGCAGCTTGGGGGGTTTAGGGAACTATGGCTACACCTTC	CASSLGGLGNYGYTF
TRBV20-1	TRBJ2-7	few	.	TGCAGTGCTAGGACAGAAAGCTCCTACGAGCAGTACTTC	CSARTESSYEQYF
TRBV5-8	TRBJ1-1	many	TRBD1	TGTGCCAGCAGGTCGGGACAGGGGGTCTGGACTGAAGCTTTCTTT	CASRSGQGVWTEAFF
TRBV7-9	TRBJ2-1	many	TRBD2	TGTGCCAGCAGCTTAGGGAAGGGAGCGGGAGGGTCCGATGAGCAGTTCTTC	CASSLGKGAGGSDEQFF
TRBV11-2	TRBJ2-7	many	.	TGTGCCAGCAGACGTCTCGGCGGCAATCCTTACGAGCAGTACTTC	CASRRLGGNPYEQYF
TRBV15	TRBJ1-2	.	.	TGTGCCACCAGCAGCGGGGTTAGGGGCTACACCTTC	CATSSGVRGYTF
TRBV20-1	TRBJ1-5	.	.	TGCAGTGCTAGAGGACCGGGCCTCCTCGCCCAGCCCCAGCATTTT	CSARGPGLLAQPQHF
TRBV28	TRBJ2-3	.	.	TGTGCCAGCAGTTTCACAGGAGTTGTCACATATACGCAGTATTTT	CASSFTGVVTYTQYF
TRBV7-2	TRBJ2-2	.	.	TGTGCCAGCAGCTTAGAGGTCGGGACTGCTGGGGAGCTGTTTTTT	CASSLEVGTAGELFF